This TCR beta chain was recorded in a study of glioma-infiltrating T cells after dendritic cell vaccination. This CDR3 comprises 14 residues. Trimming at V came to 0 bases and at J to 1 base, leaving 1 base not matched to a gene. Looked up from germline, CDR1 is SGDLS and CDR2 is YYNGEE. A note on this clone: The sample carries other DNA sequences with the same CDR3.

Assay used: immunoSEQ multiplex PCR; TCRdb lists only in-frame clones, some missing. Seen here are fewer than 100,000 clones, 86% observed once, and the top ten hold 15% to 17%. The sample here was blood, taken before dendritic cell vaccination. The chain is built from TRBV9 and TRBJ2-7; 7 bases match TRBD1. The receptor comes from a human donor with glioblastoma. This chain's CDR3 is CASSVEQGSYEQYF. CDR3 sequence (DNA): TGTGCCAGCAGCGTAGAACAGGGGTCCTACGAGCAGTACTTC.